A single sample is the source of the 28 T cell receptor beta chains below, sequenced in a study of T cell responses to AZD1222 COVID-19 vaccine. Assay used: immunoSEQ multiplex PCR; TCRdb lists only in-frame clones, some missing. The data hold over 150,000 clones, with about nine tenths observed a single time. Sample: peripheral blood, taken on day 0 of AZD1222 vaccination. The receptors shown here come from an adult in good health.

This sequence joins TRBV18 and TRBJ1-4; D possibly corresponds to TRBD1 (6 bases). The V gene's germline CDR1 is KGHSH and CDR2 LQKENI. V shed 4 bases and J shed 3 bases, with 15 bases lying between them. The CDR3 is 16 amino acids. This CDR3 reads CASSQTGQASNEKLFF. In DNA form, the CDR3 reads TGTGCCAGCTCACAAACAGGGCAAGCCTCTAATGAAAAACTGTTTTTT. The entire variable domain, with the rest obtained from reference TRBV18 and TRBJ1-4, is as follows: NAGVMQNPRHLVRRRGQEARLRCSPMKGHSHVYWYRQLPEEGLKFMVYLQKENIIDESGMPKERFSAEFPKEGPSILRIQQVVRGDSAAYFCASSQTGQASNEKLFFGSGTQLSVL.

The chain combines TRBV11-2 with TRBJ2-5, with D possibly TRBD1 on 5 matching bases. CDR1 SGHAT and CDR2 FQNNGV come from the germline V gene. Trimming cost V 3 bases and J 3 bases, with 8 bases left between them. CDR3 length: 13 amino acids. The CDR3 sequence is CASSFSREETQYF. The CDR3 DNA follows: TGTGCCAGCAGCTTTTCCAGGGAAGAGACCCAGTACTTC.

The V call is TRBV9, the J call TRBJ1-2; the D gene is possibly TRBD1 (6 bases). The CDR3 length is 19 residues. CDR1 is SGDLS, CDR2 YYNGEE, per germline. V lost 1 base to trimming and J lost 4 bases, with 26 bases between them. DNA of the CDR3: TGTGCCAGCAGCGTATCGGGAGACAGGAAACCCCAAAACGGCTATGGCTACACCTTC. Encoded protein: CASSVSGDRKPQNGYGYTF.

CDR3 region: CASSPVGQAINTEAFF. In nucleotides, the CDR3 is TGTGCCAGCAGTCCCGTTGGACAGGCTATTAACACTGAAGCTTTCTTT. The chain combines TRBV28 with TRBJ1-1, with 7 positions matching TRBD1. Germline V gives CDR1 MDHEN, CDR2 SYDVKM. Trimming removed 5 bases from V and 2 bases from J; junction bases left unmatched: 11. The CDR3 has 16 residues. Variable domain in full (rest from reference TRBV28 and TRBJ1-1): DVKVTQSSRYLVKRTGEKVFLECVQDMDHENMFWYRQDPGLGLRLIYFSYDVKMKEKGDIPEGYSVSREKKERFSLILESASTNQTSMYLCASSPVGQAINTEAFFGQGTRLTVV.

The chain is built from TRBV2 and TRBJ1-3, with D tentatively TRBD1 (6 bases). The germline CDR1 and CDR2 sequences are SNHLY and FYNNEI. The germline V and J ends were trimmed by 8 bases and 2 bases, with 22 bases remaining between them. There are 17 residues in the CDR3. In DNA form, the CDR3 reads TGTGCCAGCGGTGGCAGGGGACTGAACTGGGCTGGAAACACCATATATTTT. Its translation: CASGGRGLNWAGNTIYF.

J is TRBJ2-3 and V is TRBV14, with D uncertain. Trimming stripped 3 bases from V and 2 bases from J, with 0 bases between. Germline CDR1 reads SGHDN; CDR2 reads FVKESK. The CDR3 has 11 amino acids. The CDR3 DNA reads as TGTGCCAGCAGCCACACAGATACGCAGTATTTT. Its translation is CASSHTDTQYF.

This chain joins TRBV4-1 and TRBJ2-1; TRBD2 matches at 11 bases. Trimming took 3 bases from V and 15 from J; bases not matched to a gene: 13. Germline lookup yields CDR1 MGHRA and CDR2 YSYEKL. The CDR3 has 15 residues. The DNA for the CDR3 is TGCGCCAGCAGCCAGGGACTAGCGGTGTGGCATTCGTGGTTCTTC. Amino acid sequence: CASSQGLAVWHSWFF.

This clone has only one observation. The chain carries TRBV6-5 and TRBJ1-2, with no clear D. This CDR3 has 15 amino acids. Deletions cut 0 bases from V and 3 bases from J, with 11 bases between. Germline values: CDR1 MNHEY, CDR2 SVGAGI. The CDR3 DNA reads TGTGCCAGCAGTTACTCGCCGCAAGTCGACTATGGCTACACCTTC. Its protein product is CASSYSPQVDYGYTF.

The chain employs TRBV4-1 and TRBJ2-5, with a tentative D call TRBD1 (6 bases). V dropped 0 bases and J dropped 2 bases, with 13 bases sitting between them. CDR1 is MGHRA, CDR2 YSYEKL, per germline. CDR3 length: 16 residues. The DNA for the CDR3 is TGCGCCAGCAGCCAAGAGGCAGGGGTTTATCAAGAGACCCAGTACTTC. This gives the protein CASSQEAGVYQETQYF.

This clone was found once. This chain connects TRBV6-5 to TRBJ1-5, with TRBD1 as a possible D gene (5 bases). Per the germline V gene, CDR1 is MNHEY and CDR2 is SVGAGI. CDR3 length: 14 residues. Trimming removed 0 bases from V and 5 bases from J, with 8 bases in between. CDR3 coding DNA: TGTGCCAGCAGTTACTCAAACAGGTATCAGCCCCAGCATTTT. As protein: CASSYSNRYQPQHF.

This chain joins TRBV5-5 and TRBJ2-7; D might be TRBD1 (6 bases). Germline V CDR1 and CDR2: SGHKS, YYEKEE (reference sequence). The length of the CDR3 is 14 residues. Trimming left V 3 bases short and J 4 bases short, with 14 bases between. The CDR3 here is CASSYTGTTYEQYF. The CDR3 coding sequence is TGTGCCAGCAGCTATACCGGGACAACTTACGAGCAGTACTTC.

The chain combines TRBV6-2 or TRBV6-3 with TRBJ2-5; 9 bases match TRBD2. This CDR3 is 15 amino acids long. The germline V gene encodes CDR1 MNHEY and CDR2 SVGEGT. After removal of 4 bases from V and 4 bases from J, the junction contained 7 bases not matched to a gene. Written as DNA, the CDR3 is TGTGCCAGCAGTTCACCAACTAGCGGGTCAGAGACCCAGTACTTC. Its protein is CASSSPTSGSETQYF.

V and J are TRBV6-2 or TRBV6-3 and TRBJ1-2; D gene ambiguous. Germline V gene sequence: CDR1 MNHEY, CDR2 SVGEGT. V was shortened by 5 bases and J by 4 bases, with 20 bases between the two germline ends. This CDR3 is 16 amino acids long. CDR3 bases: TGTGCCAGCAGTCGTCAAGAGCCCGCCGACTCCTATGGCTACACCTTC. It specifies CASSRQEPADSYGYTF.

The rearrangement uses TRBV6-4 and TRBJ1-5; D call uncertain. Germline lookup yields CDR1 MRHNA and CDR2 SNTAGT. The CDR3 sequence is 13 residues long. The V and J ends lost 5 bases and 1 base respectively, with 6 bases between them. CDR3: CASSQDSNQPQHF. DNA for the CDR3: TGTGCCAGCAGTCAGGACAGCAATCAGCCCCAGCATTTT.

The V and J genes are TRBV6-5 and TRBJ2-7, with D possibly being TRBD1 or TRBD2 (5 bases each). V shed 6 bases and J shed 5 bases, with 20 bases lying between them. The CDR3 runs to 15 residues. In germline, CDR1 is MNHEY, CDR2 SVGAGI. CDR3 sequence reads: CASSPGTPKSHEQYF. The CDR3 coding sequence is TGTGCCAGCAGCCCCGGGACCCCTAAGTCCCACGAGCAGTACTTC.

This sequence joins TRBV28 and TRBJ2-3; 8 nucleotides line up with TRBD2. The V segment lost 3 bases and the J segment 1 base; nucleotides outside the gene matches: 3. CDR1 and CDR2 (germline): MDHEN, SYDVKM. The CDR3 totals 15 residues. The CDR3 nucleotides read TGTGCCAGCAGTTTGAACGGGGGGGGCACAGATACGCAGTATTTT. It is translated as CASSLNGGGTDTQYF.

V usage is TRBV5-4 and J usage is TRBJ2-2, with 7 bases lining up with TRBD1. The V and J ends lost 7 bases and 2 bases, in that order; junction bases with no gene match: 5. This CDR3 region has 14 residues. Germline V gene sequence: CDR1 SGHNT, CDR2 YYREEE (reference sequence). Here the CDR3 reads CASLPGGNTGELFF. For the CDR3, the DNA is TGTGCCAGCCTCCCAGGGGGAAACACCGGGGAGCTGTTTTTT.

The gene calls are TRBV19 and TRBJ1-2, with D possibly being TRBD1 (6 bases). Trimming pared 5 bases from V and 4 bases from J, leaving 11 bases between. CDR3 length: 13 amino acids. Germline V gives CDR1 LNHDA, CDR2 SQIVND (reference sequence). The CDR3 coding sequence is TGTGCCAGTAGTGCGTCAGGGGTCTATGGCTACACCTTC. Translating it yields CASSASGVYGYTF.

The gene calls are TRBV7-8 and TRBJ2-6, with 8 bases aligning to TRBD1. The germline V gene has CDR1 SGHVS and CDR2 FQNEAQ. The CDR3 is made up of 18 amino acids. The junction had 9 bases not matched to a gene; V was cut back by 5 bases and J by 0 bases. The CDR3 DNA reads as TGTGCCAGCAGCCTCAGGGGGCGCGTATCCTCTGGGGCCAACGTCCTGACTTTC. Translated: CASSLRGRVSSGANVLTF.

J is TRBJ1-3 and V is TRBV28; TRBD1 matches 9 bases. V gave up 5 bases and J gave up 2 bases; unmatched junction bases: 4. Per germline, CDR1 MDHEN and CDR2 SYDVKM. The CDR3 has 15 amino acids. DNA of the CDR3: TGTGCCAGCAGTGCGACAGGGGGAGCTGGAAACACCATATATTTT. It yields the protein CASSATGGAGNTIYF.

The chain has TRBV28 and TRBJ1-3, with 10 nucleotides matching TRBD1. The CDR3 spans 13 residues. Trimming cost V 5 bases and J 8 bases; bases outside gene matches: 3. Per germline, CDR1 MDHEN and CDR2 SYDVKM. CDR3 DNA: TGTGCCAGCAGTCGTGGACAGGGGGACACCATATATTTT. Translation: CASSRGQGDTIYF.

The V call is TRBV7-8, the J call TRBJ2-7, with D perhaps matching TRBD1 (6 bases). The CDR3 consists of 15 residues. The V gene lost 1 base and the J gene lost 6 bases, with 16 bases spanning the gap. Germline V gene sequence: CDR1 SGHVS, CDR2 FQNEAQ. This CDR3 reads CASSLVGARIGEQYF. The CDR3 DNA follows: TGTGCCAGCAGCTTAGTGGGGGCCCGAATTGGCGAGCAGTACTTC. The entire variable domain, with the rest obtained from reference TRBV7-8 and TRBJ2-7, is as follows: GAGVSQSPRYKVAKRGQDVALRCDPISGHVSLFWYQQALGQGPEFLTYFQNEAQLDKSGLPSDRFFAERPEGSVSTLKIQRTQQEDSAVYLCASSLVGARIGEQYFGPGTRLTVT.

V and J are TRBV6-5 and TRBJ1-1, with no clear D. V lost 6 bases to trimming and J lost 5 bases, with 13 bases between them. This CDR3 comprises 13 residues. Per germline, CDR1 MNHEY and CDR2 SVGAGI. The CDR3 region is CASSSDRGTEAFF. Here the CDR3 DNA reads TGTGCCAGCAGCTCAGATCGGGGAACTGAAGCTTTCTTT.

CDR3 sequence (DNA): TGTGCCAGCAGCCAAGGAGCCGTACGTCCCACCGGGGAGCTGTTTTTT. Translated: CASSQGAVRPTGELFF. V is TRBV3-1 (or the pseudogene TRBV3-2) and J is TRBJ2-2; D remains unclear. This CDR3 region has 16 residues. The germline V gene encodes CDR1 LGHDT and CDR2 YNNKEL (reference sequence). Trimming removed 1 base from V and 4 bases from J, with 13 bases in between.

This chain joins TRBV28 and TRBJ1-4; D is possibly TRBD1 (6 bases). CDR3 length equals 14 residues. V gave up 6 bases and J gave up 6 bases, with 14 bases separating them. Germline CDR1 MDHEN, CDR2 SYDVKM. CDR3 protein: CASSLQTGYEKLFF. DNA of the CDR3: TGTGCCAGCAGCCTCCAAACAGGGTATGAAAAACTGTTTTTT.

In regard to this clone: The junction departs from the called germline gene at one end, perhaps through a read error. The chain has TRBV25-1 and TRBJ1-1; 8 bases are a match to TRBD1. Germline V gene sequence: CDR1 MGHDK, CDR2 SYGVNS. The CDR3 covers 13 residues. The CDR3 nucleotides are TGTGCCAGCAGTGTAGCAGGGGGCACTGAGGCTTTCTTT. Its translation is CASSVAGGTEAFF.

The CDR3 region is CATSRDRRSYGYTF. The CDR3 DNA sequence: TGTGCCACCAGCAGAGACAGGAGATCTTATGGCTACACCTTC. J is TRBJ1-2 and V is TRBV15; D remains unclear. Trimming left V 0 bases short and J 5 bases short, with 10 bases between. Per germline, CDR1 LNHNV and CDR2 YYDKDF (reference sequence). The CDR3 is 14 amino acids.

The V gene is TRBV4-1, the J gene TRBJ1-2; D ambiguous. Germline V gives CDR1 MGHRA, CDR2 YSYEKL. Trimming took 0 bases from V and 5 from J, leaving 10 bases between them. The CDR3 length is 14 residues. The chain's CDR3 is CASSQDQALYGYTF. CDR3 in DNA: TGCGCCAGCAGCCAAGATCAGGCTTTGTATGGCTACACCTTC.